What follows is one TCR beta chain and its context. Its antigen remains unidentified. This sample stems from a study of T cell responses to AZD1222 COVID-19 vaccine. Broader study findings: Regions 160-218 and 743-854 dominated among vaccine-associated CD4 TCRs spanning spike.

Libraries were prepared by immunoSEQ multiplex PCR; TCRdb keeps only in-frame clonotypes and omits some of them. The top ten clones hold around 4.7% of a sample with over 110,000 clones, about 92% of them seen once. V gave up 3 bases and J gave up 6 bases, with 11 bases separating them. This CDR3 comprises 13 residues. Germline assignment: CDR1 SGHTA and CDR2 FQGNSA. V usage is TRBV7-2 and J usage is TRBJ1-1; D may be TRBD1 (5 bases). This receptor was taken from an adult in good health. The material was peripheral blood, obtained on day 0 of AZD1222 vaccination. The chain's CDR3 is CASSFDGGPEAFF. In DNA form, the CDR3 reads TGTGCCAGCAGCTTTGACGGGGGTCCTGAAGCTTTCTTT.